A selection of T cell receptor beta chains follows, all from one sample in a study of siplizumab effects on memory and regulatory T cells. Generated by immunoSEQ multiplex PCR, the TCRdb table keeps only in-frame clones and is missing some. Found here are tens of thousands of clones, 93% of them singletons; the top ten hold about a sixth. The sample comprised CD8+ T cells sorted from blood. These receptor sequences come from a human donor in good health. Each CDR3 is given without its conserved first and last residue.

J: TRBJ2-7; V: TRBV27; CDR3: ASSLLGGSYEQY
J: TRBJ2-7; V: TRBV9; CDR3: ASSVESGSSYEQY
J: TRBJ2-7; V: TRBV4-1; CDR3: ASSQPGHPSYEQY
J: TRBJ1-4; V: TRBV4-2; CDR3: ASSQSNRDSLLATNEKLF
J: TRBJ1-4; V: TRBV7-8; CDR3: ASSSIRIGRGEKLF
J: TRBJ2-5; V: TRBV28; CDR3: ASRRRTAGSRETQY
J: TRBJ2-3; V: TRBV2; CDR3: ASSELTSRADTQY
J: TRBJ2-1; V: TRBV6-5; CDR3: ASSGLTYNEQF
J: TRBJ2-7; V: TRBV27; CDR3: ASSTAGKEGEQY
J: TRBJ2-3; V: TRBV11-2; CDR3: ASSLAEGLGVTDTQY
J: TRBJ2-1; V: TRBV5-1; CDR3: ASSWGEVRDEQF
J: TRBJ1-2; V: TRBV28; CDR3: ASTISGGVNYGYT
J: TRBJ1-6; V: TRBV7-8; CDR3: ASSRTNSPLH
J: TRBJ2-7; V: TRBV27; CDR3: ASALLAGQYEQY
J: TRBJ1-5; V: TRBV28; CDR3: ASSVVRRGQPQH
J: TRBJ1-3; V: TRBV13; CDR3: ASILSQSGGNTIY
J: TRBJ2-5; V: TRBV28; CDR3: ASSFLASWETQY
J: TRBJ1-5; V: TRBV10-1; CDR3: ASKGRQWAYSNQPQH
J: TRBJ1-1; V: TRBV27; CDR3: ASGRGSHTEAF
J: TRBJ2-7; V: TRBV15; CDR3: ATSRVEDEQY
J: TRBJ2-1; V: TRBV19; CDR3: ASSIGVSYYNEQF
J: TRBJ2-7; V: TRBV19; CDR3: ASSQGAYIYEQY
J: TRBJ2-5; V: TRBV6-5; CDR3: ASSYRDRQETQY
J: TRBJ2-7; V: TRBV6-5; CDR3: ASSYWQYDEQY
J: TRBJ2-5; V: TRBV2; CDR3: ASSESSATQETQY
J: TRBJ2-3; V: TRBV7-9; CDR3: ASSPSQREFSTDTQY
J: TRBJ2-5; V: TRBV29-1; CDR3: SVGGTSGEETQY
J: TRBJ2-1; V: TRBV19; CDR3: ASSRLLEAGNYEQF
J: TRBJ2-7; V: TRBV13; CDR3: ASMGSNYEQY
J: TRBJ2-1; V: TRBV9; CDR3: ASSVEGKQYNEQF
J: TRBJ2-7; V: TRBV27; CDR3: ASRLGEAFDEQY
J: TRBJ2-7; V: TRBV11-2; CDR3: ASSPSAYPSYEQY
J: TRBJ2-7; V: TRBV5-4; CDR3: ASSHPLAGTYEQY
J: TRBJ2-1; V: TRBV5-4; CDR3: ASSRGYNEQF
J: TRBJ2-1; V: TRBV28; CDR3: ASSTGLAGVSLDEQF
J: TRBJ1-5; V: TRBV28; CDR3: ASSRMDSSISNQPQH
J: TRBJ2-5; V: TRBV10-1; CDR3: ASTGTARLETQY
J: TRBJ2-5; V: TRBV7-6; CDR3: ASSSLRTGWEETQY
J: TRBJ2-3; V: TRBV2; CDR3: ASSGTGESTDTQY
J: TRBJ1-5; V: TRBV7-8; CDR3: ASSYAGTGLNQPQH
J: TRBJ1-1; V: TRBV27; CDR3: ASSLSHPGERAF
J: TRBJ2-1; V: TRBV7-3; CDR3: ASSLRSLRERSYNEQF
J: TRBJ2-7; V: TRBV5-4; CDR3: ASSFYRGWEQY
J: TRBJ2-7; V: TRBV11-2; CDR3: ASRGGTSRPYEQY
J: TRBJ2-3; V: TRBV14; CDR3: ASSSNQPPPDTQY
J: TRBJ2-3; V: TRBV27; CDR3: ASGGGLPDTQY
J: TRBJ2-7; V: TRBV29-1; CDR3: SVVDSYEQY
J: TRBJ1-5; V: TRBV4-1; CDR3: ASSQPRRENQPQH
J: TRBJ2-5; V: TRBV9; CDR3: ASSDGGLQETQY
J: TRBJ1-3; V: TRBV5-6; CDR3: ASSADGNTIY
J: TRBJ1-2; V: TRBV7-9; CDR3: ASSLELEEDGYT
J: TRBJ1-1; V: TRBV7-8; CDR3: ASSLEAGLEAF
J: TRBJ1-4; V: TRBV9; CDR3: ASSPGGLNEKLF